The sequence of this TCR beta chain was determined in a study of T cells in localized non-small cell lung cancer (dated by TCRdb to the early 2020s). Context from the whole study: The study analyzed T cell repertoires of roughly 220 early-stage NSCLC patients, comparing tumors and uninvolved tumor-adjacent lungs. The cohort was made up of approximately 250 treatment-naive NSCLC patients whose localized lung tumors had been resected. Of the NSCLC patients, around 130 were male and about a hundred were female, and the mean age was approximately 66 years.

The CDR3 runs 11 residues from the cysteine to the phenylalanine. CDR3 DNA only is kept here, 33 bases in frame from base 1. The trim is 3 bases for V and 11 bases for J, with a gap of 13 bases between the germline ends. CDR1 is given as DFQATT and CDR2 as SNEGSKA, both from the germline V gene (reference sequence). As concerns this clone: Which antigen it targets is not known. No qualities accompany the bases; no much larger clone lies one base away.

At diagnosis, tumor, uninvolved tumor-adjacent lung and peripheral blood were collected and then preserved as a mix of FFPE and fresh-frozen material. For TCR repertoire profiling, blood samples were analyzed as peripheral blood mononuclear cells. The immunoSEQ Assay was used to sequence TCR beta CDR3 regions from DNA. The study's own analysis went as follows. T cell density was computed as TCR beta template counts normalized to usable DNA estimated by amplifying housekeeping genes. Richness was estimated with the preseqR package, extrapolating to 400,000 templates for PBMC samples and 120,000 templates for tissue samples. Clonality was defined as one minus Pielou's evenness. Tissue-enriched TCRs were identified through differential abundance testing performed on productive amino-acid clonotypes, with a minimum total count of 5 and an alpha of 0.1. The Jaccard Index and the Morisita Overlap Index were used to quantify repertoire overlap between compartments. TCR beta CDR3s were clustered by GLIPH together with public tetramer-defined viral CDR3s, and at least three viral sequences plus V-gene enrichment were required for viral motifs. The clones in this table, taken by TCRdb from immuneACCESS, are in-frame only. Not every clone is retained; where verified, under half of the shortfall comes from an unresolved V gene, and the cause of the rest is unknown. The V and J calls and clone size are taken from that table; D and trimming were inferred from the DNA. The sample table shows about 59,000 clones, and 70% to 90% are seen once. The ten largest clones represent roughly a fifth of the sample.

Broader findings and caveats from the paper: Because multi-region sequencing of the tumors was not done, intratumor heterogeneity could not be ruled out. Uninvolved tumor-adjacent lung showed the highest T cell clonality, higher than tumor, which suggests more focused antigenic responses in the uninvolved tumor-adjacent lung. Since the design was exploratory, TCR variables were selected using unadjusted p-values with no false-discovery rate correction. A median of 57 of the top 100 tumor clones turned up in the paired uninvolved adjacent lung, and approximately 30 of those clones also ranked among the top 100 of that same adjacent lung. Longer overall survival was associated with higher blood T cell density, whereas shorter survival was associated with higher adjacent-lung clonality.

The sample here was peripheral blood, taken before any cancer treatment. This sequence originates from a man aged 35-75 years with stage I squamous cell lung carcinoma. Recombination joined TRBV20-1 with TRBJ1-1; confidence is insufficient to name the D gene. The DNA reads TGCAGTGCTAGTTCGGTCTTTCGGGCTTTCTTT. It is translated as CSASSVFRAFF.